This T cell receptor (beta chain) was observed in a study of T cells after yellow fever vaccination. Study conclusions and caveats: Boosting was followed by the reappearance of most primary-vaccination clones (just under 98% CD4, around 86% CD8).

This clonotype appeared many times. Its target is not known. MiXCR was run by TCRdb on the 5' RACE reads, yielding one entry per CDR3 protein. The sample has some 69,000 distinct CDR3 sequences, around 6.2% seen once; the top ten hold less than 2.5%. This CDR3 has 14 residues. Germline values: CDR1 SGHTA, CDR2 FQGNSA. With 1 base removed from V and 3 bases from J, the gap between germline ends came to 8 bases. V usage is TRBV7-2 and J usage is TRBJ2-3; possible D gene TRBD2, 6 bases. The sample in question was CD4+ T cells sorted from PBMCs, obtained roughly 14 days after the first yellow fever vaccination. This clonotype was sampled from a man aged 18 to 29 who received the YFV17D yellow fever vaccine. CDR3 in DNA: TGTGCCAGCAGCTTAGAAGGGAGGACAGATACGCAGTATTTT. It specifies CASSLEGRTDTQYF.